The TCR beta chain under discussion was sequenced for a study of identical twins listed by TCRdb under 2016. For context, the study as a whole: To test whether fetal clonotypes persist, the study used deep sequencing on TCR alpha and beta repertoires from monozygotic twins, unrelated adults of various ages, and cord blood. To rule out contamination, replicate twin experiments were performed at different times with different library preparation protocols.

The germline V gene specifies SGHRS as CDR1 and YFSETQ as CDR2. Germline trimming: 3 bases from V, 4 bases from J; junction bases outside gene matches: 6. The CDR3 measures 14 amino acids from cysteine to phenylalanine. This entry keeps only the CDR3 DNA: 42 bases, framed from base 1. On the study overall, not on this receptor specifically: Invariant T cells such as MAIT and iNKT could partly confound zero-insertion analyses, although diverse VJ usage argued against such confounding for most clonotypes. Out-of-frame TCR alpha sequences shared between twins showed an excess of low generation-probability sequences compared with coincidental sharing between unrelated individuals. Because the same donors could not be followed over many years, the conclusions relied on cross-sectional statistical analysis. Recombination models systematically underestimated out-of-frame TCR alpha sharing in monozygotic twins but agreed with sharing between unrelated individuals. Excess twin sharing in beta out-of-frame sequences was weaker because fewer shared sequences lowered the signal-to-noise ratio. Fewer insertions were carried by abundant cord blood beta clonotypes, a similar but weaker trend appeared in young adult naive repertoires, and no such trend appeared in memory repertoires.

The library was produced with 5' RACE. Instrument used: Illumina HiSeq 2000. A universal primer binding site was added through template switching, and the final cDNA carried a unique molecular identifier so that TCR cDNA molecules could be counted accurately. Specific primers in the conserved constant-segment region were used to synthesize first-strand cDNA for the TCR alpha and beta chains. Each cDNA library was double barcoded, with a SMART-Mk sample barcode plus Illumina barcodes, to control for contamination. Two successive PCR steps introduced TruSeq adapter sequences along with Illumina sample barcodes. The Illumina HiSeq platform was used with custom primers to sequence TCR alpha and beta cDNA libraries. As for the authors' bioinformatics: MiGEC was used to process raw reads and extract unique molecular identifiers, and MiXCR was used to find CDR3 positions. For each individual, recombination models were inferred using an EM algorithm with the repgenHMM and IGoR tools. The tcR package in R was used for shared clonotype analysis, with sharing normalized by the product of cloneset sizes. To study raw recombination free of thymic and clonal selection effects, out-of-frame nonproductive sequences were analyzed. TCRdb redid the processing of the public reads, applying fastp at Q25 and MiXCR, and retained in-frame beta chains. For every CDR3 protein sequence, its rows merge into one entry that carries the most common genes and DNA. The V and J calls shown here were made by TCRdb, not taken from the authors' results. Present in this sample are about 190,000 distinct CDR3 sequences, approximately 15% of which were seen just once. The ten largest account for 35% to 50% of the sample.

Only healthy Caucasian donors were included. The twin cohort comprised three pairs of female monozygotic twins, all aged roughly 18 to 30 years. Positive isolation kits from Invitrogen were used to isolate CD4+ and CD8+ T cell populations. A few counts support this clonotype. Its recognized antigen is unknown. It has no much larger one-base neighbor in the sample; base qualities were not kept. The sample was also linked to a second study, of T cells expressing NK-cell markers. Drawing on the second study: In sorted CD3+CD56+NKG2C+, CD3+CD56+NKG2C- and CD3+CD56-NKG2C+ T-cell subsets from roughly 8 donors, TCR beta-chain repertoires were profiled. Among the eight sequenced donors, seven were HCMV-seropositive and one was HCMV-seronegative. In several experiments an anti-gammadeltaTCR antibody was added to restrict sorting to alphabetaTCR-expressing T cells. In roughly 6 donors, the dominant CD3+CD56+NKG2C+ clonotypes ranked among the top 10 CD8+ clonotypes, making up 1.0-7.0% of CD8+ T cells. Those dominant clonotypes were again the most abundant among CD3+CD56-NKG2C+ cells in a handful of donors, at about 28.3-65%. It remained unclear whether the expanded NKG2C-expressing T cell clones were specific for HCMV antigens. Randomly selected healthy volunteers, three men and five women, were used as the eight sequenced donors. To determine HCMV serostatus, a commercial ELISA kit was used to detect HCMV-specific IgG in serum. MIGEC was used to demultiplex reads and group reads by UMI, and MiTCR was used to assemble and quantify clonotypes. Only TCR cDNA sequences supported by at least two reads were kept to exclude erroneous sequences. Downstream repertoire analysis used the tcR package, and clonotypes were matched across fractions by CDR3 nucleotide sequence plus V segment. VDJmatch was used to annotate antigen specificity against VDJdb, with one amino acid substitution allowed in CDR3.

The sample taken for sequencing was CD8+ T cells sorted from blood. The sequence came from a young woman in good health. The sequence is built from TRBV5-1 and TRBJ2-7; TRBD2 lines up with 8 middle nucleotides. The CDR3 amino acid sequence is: CASSWGLGDYEQYF. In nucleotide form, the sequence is TGCGCCAGCAGCTGGGGACTAGGCGATTACGAGCAGTACTTC.